This T cell receptor (beta chain) was sequenced for a study of blood T cell repertoires in COVID-19. Across the whole study: The study drew acute and convalescent COVID-19 samples from the United States, Italy and Spain.

Generated by immunoSEQ multiplex PCR, the TCRdb table keeps only in-frame clones and is missing some. The sample shows 300,000 to 450,000 clones, about 90% of them seen only once. Per germline, CDR1 SGHRS and CDR2 YFSETQ. V lost 6 bases and J lost 4, with 10 bases in between. This CDR3 comprises 13 residues. This clonotype originated in a man aged 40-55 years in a cohort exposed to, infected with or recovered from COVID-19 (not recorded which). Material: PBMCs or T cells enriched from blood (not recorded which). The chain recombines TRBV5-1 with TRBJ2-2, with D maybe TRBD2 (5 bases). The CDR3: CASNRDGTGELFF. The CDR3 DNA is TGCGCCAGCAACCGGGATGGCACCGGGGAGCTGTTTTTT.